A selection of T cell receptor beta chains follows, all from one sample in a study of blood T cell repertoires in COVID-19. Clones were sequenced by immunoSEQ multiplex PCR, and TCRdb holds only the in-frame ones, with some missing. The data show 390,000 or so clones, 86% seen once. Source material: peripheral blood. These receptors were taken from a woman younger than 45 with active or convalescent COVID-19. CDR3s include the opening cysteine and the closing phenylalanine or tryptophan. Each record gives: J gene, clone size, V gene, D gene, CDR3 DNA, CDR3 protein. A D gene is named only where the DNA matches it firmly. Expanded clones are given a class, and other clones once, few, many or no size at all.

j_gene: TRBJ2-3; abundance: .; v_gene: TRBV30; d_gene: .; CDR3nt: TGTGCCTGGAGTGTTGTAGGGGGGGGGACAGATACGCAGTATTTT; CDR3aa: CAWSVVGGGTDTQYF
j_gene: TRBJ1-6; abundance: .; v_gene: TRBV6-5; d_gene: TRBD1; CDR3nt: TGTGCCAGCATTACAGGGGCGCAGGGTGGCTCACCCCTCCACTTT; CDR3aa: CASITGAQGGSPLHF
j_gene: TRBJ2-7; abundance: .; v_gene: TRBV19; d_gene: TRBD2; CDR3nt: TGTGCCAGTAGTATGCTGGGACTAGTTCAGTACTTC; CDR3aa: CASSMLGLVQYF
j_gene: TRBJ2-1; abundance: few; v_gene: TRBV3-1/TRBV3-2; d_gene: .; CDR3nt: TGTGCCAGCAGCCTTCAGGGCAATGAGCAGTTCTTC; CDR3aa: CASSLQGNEQFF
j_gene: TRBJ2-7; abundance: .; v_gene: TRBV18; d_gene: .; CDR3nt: TGTGCCAGCTCACCACCCGGGACTCCCTCCTACGAGCAGTACTTC; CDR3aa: CASSPPGTPSYEQYF
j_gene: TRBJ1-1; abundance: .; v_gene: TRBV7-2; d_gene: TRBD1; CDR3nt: TGTGCCAGCAGCCGCTGGACAGGGGGAGTGAACACTGAAGCTTTCTTT; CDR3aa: CASSRWTGGVNTEAFF
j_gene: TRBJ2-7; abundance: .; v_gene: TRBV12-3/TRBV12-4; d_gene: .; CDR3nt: TGTGCCAGCAGTCCTTTGGAGTTCTACGAGCAGTACTTC; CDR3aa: CASSPLEFYEQYF
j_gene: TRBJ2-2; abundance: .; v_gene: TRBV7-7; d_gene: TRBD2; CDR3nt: TGTGCCAGCAGCTTAGGGACTAGCGGGAGAAACACCGGGGAGCTGTTTTTT; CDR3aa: CASSLGTSGRNTGELFF
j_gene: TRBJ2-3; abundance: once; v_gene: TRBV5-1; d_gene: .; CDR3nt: TGCGCCAGCAGCTTGGGGTTCGGGACAGATACGCAGTATTTT; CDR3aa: CASSLGFGTDTQYF
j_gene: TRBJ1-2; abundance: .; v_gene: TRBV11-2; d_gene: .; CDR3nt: TGTGCCAGCAGCTTTCAGGGCGTCAGCTATGGCTACACCTTC; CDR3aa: CASSFQGVSYGYTF
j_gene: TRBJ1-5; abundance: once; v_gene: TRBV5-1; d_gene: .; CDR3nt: TGCGCCAGCAGCTTGGCAGTCAATCAGCCCCAGCATTTT; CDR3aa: CASSLAVNQPQHF
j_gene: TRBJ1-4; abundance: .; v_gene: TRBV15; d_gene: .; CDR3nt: TGTGCCACCAGCAGAGTGTTCTCGGCTAATGAAAAACTGTTTTTT; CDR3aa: CATSRVFSANEKLFF
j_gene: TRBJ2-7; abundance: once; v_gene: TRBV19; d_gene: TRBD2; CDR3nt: TGTGCCAGTAGTATGCTAGCGGGAGACTACGAGCAGTACTTC; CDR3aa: CASSMLAGDYEQYF
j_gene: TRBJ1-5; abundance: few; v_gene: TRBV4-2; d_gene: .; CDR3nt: TGTGCCAGCAGCCAAGAAACGTCAGATCAGCCCCAGCATTTT; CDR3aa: CASSQETSDQPQHF
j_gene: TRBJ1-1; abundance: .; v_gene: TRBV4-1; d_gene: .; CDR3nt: TGCGCCAGCAGCCTTAATCAGGTGAACACTGAAGCTTTCTTT; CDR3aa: CASSLNQVNTEAFF
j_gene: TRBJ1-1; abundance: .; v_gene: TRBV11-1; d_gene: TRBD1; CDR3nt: TGTGCCAGCAGCTGGGACAGGGGAAACACTGAAGCTTTCTTT; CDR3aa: CASSWDRGNTEAFF
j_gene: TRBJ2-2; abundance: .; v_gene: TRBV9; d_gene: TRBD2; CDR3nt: TGTGCCAGCAGCACCCTAGCGGGAGGGCTCGGCGGGGAGCTGTTTTTT; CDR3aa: CASSTLAGGLGGELFF
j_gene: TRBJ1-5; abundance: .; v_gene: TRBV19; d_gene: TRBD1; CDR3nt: TGTGCCAGTAGTTGGACAGGGTTCGATCAGCCCCAGCATTTT; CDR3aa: CASSWTGFDQPQHF
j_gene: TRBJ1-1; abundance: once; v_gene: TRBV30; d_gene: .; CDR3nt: TGTGCCTGGAGTGTAGGCGGCCCTACTGAAGCTTTCTTT; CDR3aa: CAWSVGGPTEAFF
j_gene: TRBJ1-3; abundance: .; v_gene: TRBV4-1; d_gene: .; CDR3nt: TGCGCCAGCAGCCAACGACAACAGGGCCTCTCTGGAAACACCATATATTTT; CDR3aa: CASSQRQQGLSGNTIYF
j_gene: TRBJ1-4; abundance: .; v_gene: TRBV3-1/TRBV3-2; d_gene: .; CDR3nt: TGTGCCAGCAGCCAAGACGTCGGTTGGGCTGTCGAGGAAAAACTGTTTTTT; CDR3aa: CASSQDVGWAVEEKLFF
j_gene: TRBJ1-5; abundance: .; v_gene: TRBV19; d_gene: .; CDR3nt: TGTGCCAGTAGTATAGACGCGGGGGTGAGCAATCAGCCCCAGCATTTT; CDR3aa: CASSIDAGVSNQPQHF
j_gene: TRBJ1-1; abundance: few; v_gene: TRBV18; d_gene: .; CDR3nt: TGTGCCAGCTCACCACGGGGGGAGAACACTGAAGCTTTCTTT; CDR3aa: CASSPRGENTEAFF
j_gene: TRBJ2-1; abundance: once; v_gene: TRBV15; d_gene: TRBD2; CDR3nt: TGTGCCACCAGCAGTACTAGCGGGAACCGGGAGCAGTTCTTC; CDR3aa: CATSSTSGNREQFF
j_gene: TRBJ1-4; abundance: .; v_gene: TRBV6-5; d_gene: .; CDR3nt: TGTGCCAGTTGCGTCAGTGGGCTTAATGAAAAACTGTTTTTT; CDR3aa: CASCVSGLNEKLFF
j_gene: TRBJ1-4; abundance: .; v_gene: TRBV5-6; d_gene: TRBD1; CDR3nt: TGTGCCAGCAGCATACAGGGGGTACCTAATGAAAAACTGTTTTTT; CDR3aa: CASSIQGVPNEKLFF
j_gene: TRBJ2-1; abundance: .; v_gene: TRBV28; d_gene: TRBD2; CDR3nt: TGTGCCAGCAGTTTAGCCCCACCAAGCGGGAGAATCAATGAGCAGTTCTTC; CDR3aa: CASSLAPPSGRINEQFF
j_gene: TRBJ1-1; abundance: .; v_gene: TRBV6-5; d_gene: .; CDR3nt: TGTGCCAGCAGTTACCTGGAGGGGACTGAAGCTTTCTTT; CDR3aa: CASSYLEGTEAFF
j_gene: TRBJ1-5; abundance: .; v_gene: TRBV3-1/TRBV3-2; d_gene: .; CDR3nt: TGTGCCAGCAGCCAAGATGGAGGGCGGCAGCCCCAGCATTTT; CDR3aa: CASSQDGGRQPQHF
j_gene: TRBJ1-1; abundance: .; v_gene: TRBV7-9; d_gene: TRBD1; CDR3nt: TGTGCCAGCAGCCCCTCAGGGGGCACTGAAGCTTTCTTT; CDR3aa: CASSPSGGTEAFF
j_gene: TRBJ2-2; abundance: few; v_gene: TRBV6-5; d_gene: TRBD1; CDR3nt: TGTGCCAGCAGAATGGGACAGACGAACACCGGGGAGCTGTTTTTT; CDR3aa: CASRMGQTNTGELFF
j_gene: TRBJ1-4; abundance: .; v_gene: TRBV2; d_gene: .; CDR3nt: TGTGCCAGCCGCATACAGGGAGCAACTAATGAAAAACTGTTTTTT; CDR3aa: CASRIQGATNEKLFF
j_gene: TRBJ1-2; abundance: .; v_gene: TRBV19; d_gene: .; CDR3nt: TGTGCCAGTAGTATAATCACAGGCGGAATCGGCTACACCTTC; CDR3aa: CASSIITGGIGYTF
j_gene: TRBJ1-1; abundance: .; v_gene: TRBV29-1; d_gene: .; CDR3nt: TGCAGCGTTGGGGGGGATACGACCACTGAAGCTTTCTTT; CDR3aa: CSVGGDTTTEAFF